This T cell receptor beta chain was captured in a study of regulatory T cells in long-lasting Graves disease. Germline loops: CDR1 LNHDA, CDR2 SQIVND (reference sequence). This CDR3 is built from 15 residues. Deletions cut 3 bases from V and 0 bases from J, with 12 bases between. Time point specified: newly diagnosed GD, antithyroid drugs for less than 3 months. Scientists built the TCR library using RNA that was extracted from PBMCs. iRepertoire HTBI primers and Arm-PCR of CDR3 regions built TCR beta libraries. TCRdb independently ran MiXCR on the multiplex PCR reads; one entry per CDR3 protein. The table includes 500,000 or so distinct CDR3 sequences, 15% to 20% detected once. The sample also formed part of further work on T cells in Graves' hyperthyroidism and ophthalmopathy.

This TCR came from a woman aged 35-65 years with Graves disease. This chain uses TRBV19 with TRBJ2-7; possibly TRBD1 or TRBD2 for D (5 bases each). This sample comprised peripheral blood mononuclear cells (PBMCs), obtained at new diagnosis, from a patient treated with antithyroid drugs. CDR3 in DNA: TGTGCCAGTAGTATTGGGGACGGAAGCTCCTACGAGCAGTACTTC. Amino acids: CASSIGDGSSYEQYF.